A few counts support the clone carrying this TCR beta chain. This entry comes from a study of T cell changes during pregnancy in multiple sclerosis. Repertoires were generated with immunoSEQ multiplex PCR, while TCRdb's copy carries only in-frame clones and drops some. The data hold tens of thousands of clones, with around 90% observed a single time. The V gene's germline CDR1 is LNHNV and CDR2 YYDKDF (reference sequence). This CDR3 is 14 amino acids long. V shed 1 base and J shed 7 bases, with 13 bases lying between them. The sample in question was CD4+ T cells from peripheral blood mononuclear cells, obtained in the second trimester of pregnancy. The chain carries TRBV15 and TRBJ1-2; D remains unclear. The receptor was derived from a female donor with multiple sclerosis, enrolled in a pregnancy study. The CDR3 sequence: CATSRGSSGGGYTF. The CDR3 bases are TGTGCCACCAGCAGAGGCTCCTCCGGTGGTGGCTACACCTTC.